These 32 T cell receptor beta chains were sequenced from one sample in a study of CD8 T cells in ankylosing spondylitis (dated by TCRdb to about 2017). The research as a whole found: A TCR beta motif of eight highly homologous amino acid variants appeared characteristic of blood from ankylosing spondylitis patients.

These receptors have no identified antigens. Library method: 5' RACE. TCRdb shows the sequencer as Illumina HiSeq 2500. The public reads were reprocessed in TCRdb via fastp at Q25 and MiXCR, keeping in-frame beta chains. CDR3 protein sequences are deduplicated, and each keeps its most common genes and DNA. Counted in this sample were roughly 450,000 distinct CDR3 sequences; about 25% of them appeared once. Jointly, the top ten make up approximately 1% of the sample. Sequenced sample: blood, either unsorted or a sorted T cell fraction (not recorded which). These receptors came from a male donor with ankylosing spondylitis.

The chain joins TRBV7-9 to TRBJ1-5, with 7 bases identical to TRBD1. Germline V gene sequence: CDR1 SEHNR, CDR2 FQNEAQ (reference sequence). The ends lost 4 bases at V and 0 bases at J; junction bases unmatched: 6. The CDR3 covers 16 residues. The CDR3 reads CASSSLTGASNQPQHF. CDR3 DNA: TGTGCCAGCAGCTCGCTTACAGGGGCTAGCAATCAGCCCCAGCATTTT.

The chain recombines TRBV19 with TRBJ2-1, with a weak D call TRBD2 (5 bases). CDR3 length equals 15 residues. V was pared by 6 bases and J by 0 bases, with 12 bases between. Germline CDR1 LNHDA, CDR2 SQIVND (reference sequence). The CDR3 DNA is TGTGCCAGTAGACGGGGAAGGTCCTCCTACAATGAGCAGTTCTTC. This sequence encodes CASRRGRSSYNEQFF. Combining the CDR3 with reference TRBV19 and TRBJ2-1 gives the whole variable domain DGGITQSPKYLFRKEGQNVTLSCEQNLNHDAMYWYRQDPGQGLRLIYYSQIVNDFQKGDIAEGYSVSREKKESFPLTVTSAQKNPTAFYLCASRRGRSSYNEQFFGPGTRLTVL.

The chain uses TRBV18 and TRBJ2-5, with 7 positions matching TRBD1. The ends lost 9 bases at V and 2 bases at J; junction bases unmatched: 3. The germline V gene encodes CDR1 KGHSH and CDR2 LQKENI. The CDR3 is 12 residues long. Written as DNA, the CDR3 is TGTGCCAGTACAGGGGTTCAAGAGACCCAGTACTTC. It specifies CASTGVQETQYF.

V and J are TRBV4-2 and TRBJ2-2; D uncertain. Trimming removed 1 base at V and 6 bases at J, with 6 bases between. From germline, CDR1 is LGHNA and CDR2 YNFKEQ. The CDR3 extends over 13 amino acids. DNA for the CDR3: TGTGCCAGCAGCCAAGGGTTATCCGGGGAGCTGTTTTTT. Translated: CASSQGLSGELFF.

This clonotype appeared a few times. CDR3: CASSSWTGPREQYF. CDR3 nucleotides: TGTGCCAGCAGCTCCTGGACAGGTCCAAGGGAGCAGTACTTC. The rearrangement links TRBV5-6 to TRBJ2-7, with 7 nucleotides matching TRBD1. CDR3 length: 14 amino acids. Germline CDR1 and CDR2: SGHDT and YYEEEE. After removal of 3 bases from V and 7 bases from J, the junction contained 10 bases not matched to a gene. Drawing the rest from reference TRBV5-6 and TRBJ2-7, the complete variable domain is DAGVTQSPTHLIKTRGQQVTLRCSPKSGHDTVSWYQQALGQGPQFIFQYYEEEERQRGNFPDRFSGHQFPNYSSELNVNALLLGDSALYLCASSSWTGPREQYFGPGTRLTVT.

The chain combines TRBV3-1 with TRBJ2-7; 10 bases line up with TRBD2. Germline lookup yields CDR1 LGHDT and CDR2 YNNKEL (reference sequence). Trimming took 0 bases from V and 2 from J; bases not matched to a gene: 7. The CDR3 runs 17 residues. The CDR3 reads CASSQEGGTSAAYEQYF. The CDR3 coding sequence is TGTGCCAGCAGCCAAGAAGGCGGGACTAGCGCCGCCTACGAGCAGTACTTC.

The chain employs TRBV28 and TRBJ2-1; TRBD2 aligns across 11 bases. The CDR3 consists of 15 residues. V was pared by 7 bases and J by 6 bases, with 8 bases of the junction left unmatched. From germline, CDR1 is MDHEN and CDR2 SYDVKM. CDR3 region: CASKILAGVGNEQFF. The CDR3 nucleotides read TGTGCCAGCAAAATACTAGCGGGAGTGGGCAATGAGCAGTTCTTC.

The sample holds a few counts of this clonotype. The V call is TRBV7-7, the J call TRBJ2-5; either TRBD1 or TRBD2 may supply D (5 bases each). The germline CDR1 and CDR2 sequences are SSHAT and FNYEAQ (reference sequence). This CDR3 is built from 15 residues. V lost 4 bases and J lost 3, with 15 bases in between. Written as DNA, the CDR3 is TGTGCCAGCAGCTCCCTAGGGACCCACGAAGAGACCCAGTACTTC. Protein sequence: CASSSLGTHEETQYF.

The rearrangement uses TRBV20-1 and TRBJ2-5; 11 nucleotides agree with TRBD2. The CDR3 spans 14 residues. CDR1 and CDR2 (germline): DFQATT, SNEGSKA (reference sequence). V was pared by 0 bases and J by 7 bases, with 4 bases of the junction left unmatched. In DNA, the CDR3 is TGCAGTGCTAGAGATCTCCTAGCGGGGGGGACCCAGTACTTC. As protein: CSARDLLAGGTQYF.

This clonotype was seen only a few times. The chain couples TRBV3-1 to TRBJ1-1; D is unclear. This CDR3 region has 13 residues. CDR1 LGHDT and CDR2 YNNKEL come from the germline V gene (reference sequence). V lost 1 base, J lost 7 bases, and 10 bases lay in between. DNA of the CDR3: TGTGCCAGCAGCCAAGGCACGGTGATTGAAGCTTTCTTT. It specifies CASSQGTVIEAFF.

V is TRBV10-1 and J is TRBJ2-3; 8 nucleotides line up with TRBD2. The germline CDR1 and CDR2 sequences are WNHNN and SYGVQD (reference sequence). J lost 8 bases, V lost 6 bases, and 16 bases had no gene match. The CDR3 is 16 residues long. The CDR3 reads CASSGGAGDPGSTQYF. The CDR3 DNA reads TGCGCCAGCAGCGGGGGAGCGGGGGACCCGGGGAGTACGCAGTATTTT.

The V and J genes are TRBV20-1 and TRBJ2-7, with D possibly being TRBD2 (6 bases). Germline CDR1 and CDR2: DFQATT and SNEGSKA (reference sequence). With 7 bases removed from V and 4 bases from J, the gap between germline ends came to 14 bases. This CDR3 has 12 residues. CDR3 sequence: CSGAREWYEQYF. CDR3 nucleotide sequence: TGCAGTGGGGCCCGGGAGTGGTACGAGCAGTACTTC.

This chain links TRBV20-1 with TRBJ1-4, with 10 bases aligning to TRBD1. The germline V gene has CDR1 DFQATT and CDR2 SNEGSKA (reference sequence). The CDR3 covers 13 residues. The junction had 3 bases not matched to a gene; V was cut back by 5 bases and J by 6 bases. DNA of the CDR3: TGCAGTGCTTTAGGGACAGGGGATGAAAAACTGTTTTTT. It encodes CSALGTGDEKLFF.

The sample holds many counts of this clonotype. This rearrangement joins TRBV12-3 or TRBV12-4 to TRBJ2-3; 9 bases align to TRBD2. V shed 6 bases, J shed 2 bases, and the junction held 6 bases outside the gene matches. There are 15 residues in the CDR3. As DNA, the CDR3 is TGTGCCAGCAGCCCCGGGACTAGCATCACAGATACGCAGTATTTT. Amino acids: CASSPGTSITDTQYF.

The rearrangement joins TRBV9 to TRBJ2-1, with 7 bases that match TRBD2. CDR3 length: 16 amino acids. Per the germline V gene, CDR1 is SGDLS and CDR2 is YYNGEE. V was clipped by 2 bases and J by 5 bases; unmatched bases: 10. CDR3 in amino acids: CASSVSPGLEDNEQFF. For the CDR3, the DNA is TGTGCCAGCAGCGTCTCCCCAGGACTAGAGGACAATGAGCAGTTCTTC. The full variable domain, in which reference TRBV9 and TRBJ2-1 provide the parts outside the CDR3, is DSGVTQTPKHLITATGQRVTLRCSPRSGDLSVYWYQQSLDQGLQFLIQYYNGEERAKGNILERFSAQQFPDLHSELNLSSLELGDSALYFCASSVSPGLEDNEQFFGPGTRLTVL.

This clonotype was counted between two and nine times. The CDR3 region is CASTPGTSGDEQFF. DNA for the CDR3: TGCGCCAGCACCCCCGGGACTAGCGGCGATGAGCAGTTCTTC. The chain carries TRBV5-1 and TRBJ2-1; TRBD2 agrees at 11 bases. V lost 6 bases, J lost 8 bases, and 7 bases stayed unmatched. The germline CDR1 and CDR2 sequences are SGHRS and YFSETQ. This CDR3 region has 14 residues.

The chain has TRBV7-9 and TRBJ2-5; D is unresolved. CDR1 and CDR2 from the germline V gene are SEHNR and FQNEAQ (reference sequence). V was pared by 7 bases and J by 5 bases, with 8 bases between. CDR3 length: 11 amino acids. The DNA for the CDR3 is TGTGCCAGCACCGTGGGGGAGACCCAGTACTTC. Protein product: CASTVGETQYF.

This clonotype came up a few times. The rearrangement uses TRBV19 and TRBJ2-7; perhaps TRBD2 as D (6 bases). The germline CDR1 and CDR2 sequences are LNHDA and SQIVND (reference sequence). This CDR3 spans 14 amino acids. Trimming took 1 base from V and 3 from J, leaving 10 bases between them. DNA of the CDR3: TGTGCCAGTAGTATAGTCGGAGCGGGCTACGAGCAGTACTTC. Translation gives CASSIVGAGYEQYF. Based on the CDR3 plus reference TRBV19 and TRBJ2-7, the full variable domain is DGGITQSPKYLFRKEGQNVTLSCEQNLNHDAMYWYRQDPGQGLRLIYYSQIVNDFQKGDIAEGYSVSREKKESFPLTVTSAQKNPTAFYLCASSIVGAGYEQYFGPGTRLTVT.

The chain carries TRBV20-1 and TRBJ2-1, with TRBD2 as a possible D gene (6 bases). The CDR3 runs to 11 residues. Between the trimmed V and J ends, which lost 4 bases and 12 bases, there was a span of 13 bases. Germline assignment: CDR1 DFQATT and CDR2 SNEGSKA (reference sequence). CDR3 sequence reads: CSAKLATMQFF. The CDR3 DNA follows: TGCAGTGCTAAGCTAGCGACCATGCAGTTCTTC.

The J gene is TRBJ2-7, the V gene TRBV12-3 or TRBV12-4; 10 positions agree with TRBD2. V shed 9 bases and J 0 bases; nucleotides not matched to a gene: 5. The CDR3 sequence is 14 residues long. The CDR3 protein is CARRGTSDSYEQYF. The CDR3 nucleotides are TGTGCCAGAAGGGGGACTAGCGACTCCTACGAGCAGTACTTC.

The sample holds a few counts of this clonotype. V gene TRBV11-2 combines with J gene TRBJ1-6; maybe TRBD1 (6 bases). CDR3 length equals 15 residues. Trimming stripped 5 bases from V and 10 bases from J, with 18 bases between. Germline V gene data show CDR1 as SGHAT and CDR2 as FQNNGV. This chain's CDR3 is CASSPRGAGGSPLHF. The CDR3 region has the DNA TGTGCCAGCAGCCCAAGGGGGGCCGGAGGGTCACCCCTCCACTTT.

CDR3 in DNA: TGCAGTGCTCCTCAGACTAGTTTCGATGAGCAGTTCTTC. As protein: CSAPQTSFDEQFF. The chain joins TRBV20-1 to TRBJ2-1, with a possible D match to TRBD2 (6 bases). The CDR3 extends over 13 amino acids. Germline V gene sequence: CDR1 DFQATT, CDR2 SNEGSKA (reference sequence). Between the trimmed V and J ends, which lost 5 bases and 8 bases, there was a span of 16 bases.

The genes are TRBV7-8 and TRBJ2-5; D is tentatively TRBD1 or TRBD2 (5 bases each). This CDR3 has 13 amino acids. Trimming took off 5 bases at V and 5 bases at J, with 12 bases between the two ends. Germline-derived CDR1 and CDR2 are SGHVS and FQNEAQ. Here the CDR3 reads CASSLTGTETQYF. CDR3 DNA sequence: TGTGCCAGCAGCCTGACGGGGACGGAGACCCAGTACTTC.

The chain couples TRBV9 to TRBJ1-1, with 9 bases that match TRBD1. There are 13 residues in the CDR3. Trimming took 0 bases from V and 10 from J; bases not matched to a gene: 4. Germline V gene data show CDR1 as SGDLS and CDR2 as YYNGEE. The CDR3 DNA is TGTGCCAGCAGCGTAGGGGACAGGGATAGAGCTTTCTTT. It specifies CASSVGDRDRAFF.

V is TRBV24-1 and J is TRBJ2-3; weak D call: TRBD2 (6 bases). Germline loops: CDR1 KGHDR, CDR2 SFDVKD. CDR3 length: 17 amino acids. V was clipped by 2 bases and J by 11 bases, with 25 bases between them. The CDR3 DNA reads TGTGCCACCAGTGATTCTAAAAAGGCGGCGGGGAGTTGGATGCAGTATTTT. Translating it yields CATSDSKKAAGSWMQYF.

Ten or more counts support this clonotype. The genes are TRBV12-3 or TRBV12-4 and TRBJ2-5; TRBD2 aligns across 9 bases. CDR3 size: 14 residues. The ends lost 6 bases at V and 3 bases at J; junction bases unmatched: 5. The CDR3 nucleotides are TGTGCCAGCAGCCTAGCGGGGCGCGAAGAGACCCAGTACTTC. Amino acids: CASSLAGREETQYF.

This clonotype was observed a handful of times. The chain couples TRBV12-3 or TRBV12-4 to TRBJ1-1, with TRBD1 matching over 8 bases. The CDR3 spans 15 residues. The junction had 6 bases not matched to a gene; V was cut back by 6 bases and J by 0 bases. CDR3 residues: CASRQGGRVNTEAFF. CDR3 DNA sequence: TGTGCCAGCAGACAGGGGGGTCGGGTGAACACTGAAGCTTTCTTT.

The chain has TRBV27 and TRBJ2-3, with D uncertain. This CDR3 is 15 amino acids long. Per the germline V gene, CDR1 is MNHEY and CDR2 is SMNVEV (reference sequence). Trimming removed 9 bases at V and 6 bases at J, with 22 bases between. The CDR3 region is CASKSPGRNRDTQYF. CDR3 DNA sequence: TGTGCCAGTAAGTCCCCCGGCAGGAATAGGGATACGCAGTATTTT.

The CDR3 loop reads CASSYRSDQETQYF. For the CDR3, the DNA is TGTGCCAGCAGTTACAGGAGCGACCAAGAGACCCAGTACTTC. The chain has TRBV6-5 and TRBJ2-5; D not resolved. This CDR3 is built from 14 residues. Per germline, CDR1 MNHEY and CDR2 SVGAGI. Trimming removed 2 bases at V and 0 bases at J, with 7 bases between.

In its sample, this clonotype was seen a few times. The chain joins TRBV12-3 or TRBV12-4 to TRBJ1-6, with D possibly TRBD1 on 5 matching bases. The V end was cut by 3 bases, the J end by 5 bases, with 8 bases between. This CDR3 is built from 14 residues. CDR3 residues: CASSFGADNSPLHF. The CDR3 region has the DNA TGTGCCAGCAGTTTCGGGGCGGATAATTCACCCCTCCACTTT.

The rearrangement joins TRBV7-9 to TRBJ2-2; TRBD2 matches 8 bases. Trimming at V came to 4 bases and at J to 4 bases, leaving 5 bases not matched to a gene. Germline CDR1 and CDR2: SEHNR and FQNEAQ (reference sequence). The CDR3 sequence is 15 residues long. CDR3 DNA: TGTGCCAGCAGCTCAGCGGGAGCGGGCACCGGGGAGCTGTTTTTT. This gives the protein CASSSAGAGTGELFF.

This clonotype occurred a few times. V and J are TRBV20-1 and TRBJ2-7; 8 bases align to TRBD1. The CDR3 sequence is 18 residues long. Germline CDR1 and CDR2: DFQATT and SNEGSKA (reference sequence). Trimming took 0 bases from V and 7 from J; bases not matched to a gene: 20. The CDR3 DNA reads TGCAGTGCTAGAGATTCGCAAACCGCCGGGACAGGTCTTGGGGAGCAGTACTTC. This translates into CSARDSQTAGTGLGEQYF.